Listed here are 24 T cell receptor beta chains from one sample, sequenced in a study of cytomegalovirus exposure and HLA in healthy donors. Both 60 Vbeta primers and 13 Jbeta primers went into the PCR. Clones were sequenced by immunoSEQ multiplex PCR, and TCRdb holds only the in-frame ones, with some missing. The top ten clones hold approximately 14% of a sample with more than 80,000 clones, 65% to 80% of them seen once. The source material was PBMCs. Every receptor here comes from an older woman in good health and CMV-seropositive.

The V call is TRBV7-9, the J call TRBJ1-5; D perhaps matches TRBD1 (5 bases). The CDR3 contains 17 residues. The V gene lost 3 bases and the J gene lost 4 bases, with 19 bases spanning the gap. The germline V gene has CDR1 SEHNR and CDR2 FQNEAQ (reference sequence). The CDR3 spells CASSLSALDTFNQPQHF. The CDR3 DNA reads as TGTGCCAGCAGCTTGTCAGCCCTGGACACATTTAATCAGCCCCAGCATTTT.

The chain employs TRBV27 and TRBJ2-5; 8 bases match TRBD2. The V segment lost 5 bases and the J segment 5 bases; nucleotides outside the gene matches: 7. This CDR3 comprises 14 residues. CDR1 and CDR2 (germline): MNHEY, SMNVEV (reference sequence). CDR3 residues: CASSPGTSWETQYF. The CDR3 bases are TGTGCCAGCAGTCCCGGGACTAGTTGGGAGACCCAGTACTTC.

The V gene is TRBV4-3, the J gene TRBJ1-2; 11 positions match TRBD1. The length of the CDR3 is 18 residues. The trim removed 0 bases at V and 4 bases at J, leaving 10 bases unmatched. Per germline, CDR1 LGHNA and CDR2 YSLEER. CDR3 DNA sequence: TGCGCCAGCAGCCAAGAAGGGGGACAGGGGGTAGGCGGCTATGGCTACACCTTC. Translated, it gives CASSQEGGQGVGGYGYTF.

The chain recombines TRBV10-3 with TRBJ1-1, with a tentative D call TRBD1 (5 bases). V gave up 5 bases and J gave up 7 bases, with 8 bases separating them. This CDR3 is built from 11 residues. Germline loops: CDR1 ENHRY, CDR2 SYGVKD. CDR3 coding DNA: TGTGCCATCAGTTCCGACAGTGAAGCTTTCTTT. Residues: CAISSDSEAFF.

The chain has TRBV4-1 and TRBJ2-1; maybe TRBD2 (5 bases). The germline V and J ends were trimmed by 0 bases and 1 base, with 22 bases remaining between them. CDR1 is MGHRA, CDR2 YSYEKL, per germline. The CDR3 is 20 amino acids. The CDR3, as DNA: TGCGCCAGCAGCCAAGATCCTATGCCAGGAGGTCCTAGATCCTACAATGAGCAGTTCTTC. Translated, it gives CASSQDPMPGGPRSYNEQFF.

The chain couples TRBV20-1 to TRBJ1-4; D ambiguous. The CDR3 contains 10 residues. The ends were cut back, 8 bases at V and 6 bases at J, with 7 bases in the middle. In germline, CDR1 is DFQATT, CDR2 SNEGSKA (reference sequence). CDR3 loop: CSIQDEKLFF. Written as DNA, the CDR3 is TGCAGTATCCAGGATGAAAAACTGTTTTTT.

The rearrangement links TRBV18 to TRBJ1-1, with D possibly TRBD1 on 5 matching bases. V shed 3 bases and J shed 1 base, with 6 bases lying between them. The germline V gene encodes CDR1 KGHSH and CDR2 LQKENI. CDR3 length: 13 residues. The CDR3 DNA is TGTGCCAGCTCACCCGGGGGGAACACTGAAGCTTTCTTT. This translates into CASSPGGNTEAFF.

The chain has TRBV6-6 and TRBJ1-2; D not resolved. Per the germline V gene, CDR1 is MNHNY and CDR2 is SVGAGI (reference sequence). The CDR3 has 13 amino acids. Trimming shortened V by 6 bases and J by 2 bases, and 10 bases separated the two germline ends. This CDR3 reads CASSAQENYGYTF. The CDR3, as DNA: TGTGCCAGCAGCGCTCAAGAGAACTATGGCTACACCTTC.

The table lists this clone with a count of one. The chain joins TRBV27 to TRBJ2-1; TRBD2 matches at 9 bases. The V and J ends lost 5 bases and 3 bases, in that order; junction bases with no gene match: 8. In germline, CDR1 is MNHEY, CDR2 SMNVEV (reference sequence). CDR3 size: 16 residues. The CDR3 DNA reads as TGTGCCAGCAGTCCCCGGGCAGCGGGGGGCTACAATGAGCAGTTCTTC. This gives the protein CASSPRAAGGYNEQFF.

V gene TRBV28 combines with J gene TRBJ2-7; D unclear. Trimming removed 4 bases at V and 9 bases at J, with 16 bases between. Germline values: CDR1 MDHEN, CDR2 SYDVKM. The CDR3 contains 13 residues. In DNA, the CDR3 is TGTGCCAGCAGTTCGTCTCCCCCCACTGGGCAGTACTTC. The encoded protein is CASSSSPPTGQYF.

This chain uses TRBV7-2 with TRBJ1-5, with D possibly matching TRBD1 (6 bases). V dropped 2 bases and J dropped 2 bases, with 16 bases sitting between them. This CDR3 has 17 residues. The germline V gene has CDR1 SGHTA and CDR2 FQGNSA. The CDR3 DNA reads as TGTGCCAGCAGCTTAAAGGGGGGGGCGCAGGGCAATCAGCCCCAGCATTTT. This gives the protein CASSLKGGAQGNQPQHF.

The chain carries TRBV5-1 and TRBJ2-7; 14 bases are a match to TRBD2. Germline values: CDR1 SGHRS, CDR2 YFSETQ. The CDR3 totals 15 residues. Trimming cost V 4 bases and J 7 bases; bases outside gene matches: 7. CDR3 amino acids: CASSPGTSGGTEQYF. The DNA for the CDR3 is TGCGCCAGCAGCCCTGGGACTAGCGGGGGTACAGAGCAGTACTTC.

The chain employs TRBV10-2 and TRBJ2-1, with 8 bases that match TRBD2. The germline gives CDR1 WSHSY, CDR2 SAAADI. This CDR3 region has 14 residues. With V trimmed by 9 bases and J by 9 bases, 13 bases remained unmatched. The CDR3: CASSLAAGGGEQFF. The CDR3 nucleotides are TGCGCCAGTTCACTAGCGGCAGGAGGGGGTGAGCAGTTCTTC.

The chain has TRBV5-1 and TRBJ2-5, with D possibly being TRBD1 (7 bases). CDR3 length: 14 residues. Trimming took off 1 base at V and 5 bases at J, with 12 bases between the two ends. Germline V CDR1 and CDR2: SGHRS, YFSETQ. CDR3 coding DNA: TGCGCCAGCAGCTTGTCGACAGGGAGGGAGACCCAGTACTTC. This gives the protein CASSLSTGRETQYF.

The chain's CDR3 is CASSYRTGSTDTQYF. The DNA of the CDR3 is TGTGCCAGCAGTTACCGGACAGGGAGCACAGATACGCAGTATTTT. J is TRBJ2-3 and V is TRBV6-5; 8 bases are shared with TRBD1. The length of the CDR3 is 15 residues. The germline gives CDR1 MNHEY, CDR2 SVGAGI. V lost 2 bases and J lost 0; bases outside the gene matches: 1.

J is TRBJ2-3 and V is TRBV11-3; 9 bases agree with TRBD2. The CDR3 sequence is 15 residues long. CDR1 SGHNT and CDR2 YENEEA come from the germline V gene. V shed 5 bases and J 0 bases; nucleotides not matched to a gene: 3. This CDR3 reads CASSLTSGSTDTQYF. The CDR3 region has the DNA TGTGCCAGCAGCCTCACTAGCGGGAGCACAGATACGCAGTATTTT.

The V gene is TRBV28, the J gene TRBJ2-7, with TRBD1 matching over 8 bases. V shed 10 bases, J shed 4 bases, and the junction held 6 bases outside the gene matches. The germline V gene encodes CDR1 MDHEN and CDR2 SYDVKM. The CDR3 consists of 12 residues. CDR3 sequence reads: CATQGVVYEQYF. The CDR3 DNA follows: TGTGCCACACAGGGGGTTGTTTACGAGCAGTACTTC.

The gene calls are TRBV15 and TRBJ2-2; 16 bases fit TRBD2. This CDR3 is 19 amino acids long. V was pared by 5 bases and J by 5 bases, with 11 bases of the junction left unmatched. The germline CDR1 and CDR2 sequences are LNHNV and YYDKDF (reference sequence). CDR3 in amino acids: CATSASGTSGGAVTGELFF. The CDR3 DNA reads TGTGCCACCAGCGCCTCCGGGACTAGCGGGGGGGCGGTGACCGGGGAGCTGTTTTTT.

This clone came up a few times. The chain joins TRBV11-2 to TRBJ1-2; maybe TRBD1 (6 bases). V was pared by 5 bases and J by 4 bases, with 11 bases between. The CDR3 consists of 13 residues. Germline-derived CDR1 and CDR2 are SGHAT and FQNNGV. CDR3 sequence reads: CASSEGTTYGYTF. The CDR3, as DNA: TGTGCCAGCAGCGAAGGGACAACCTATGGCTACACCTTC.

This clone was detected a few times. V usage is TRBV15 and J usage is TRBJ2-7; D gene unclear. CDR3 length equals 17 residues. Per the germline V gene, CDR1 is LNHNV and CDR2 is YYDKDF (reference sequence). V lost 1 base and J lost 0, with 16 bases in between. The CDR3 DNA reads TGTGCCACCAGCAGAGGACTCACTGGTAGCCTCTCCTACGAGCAGTACTTC. Translation gives CATSRGLTGSLSYEQYF.

This clone has just a few counts. This sequence joins TRBV5-1 and TRBJ1-1; D ambiguous. CDR3 length equals 13 residues. Germline V lookup: CDR1 SGHRS, CDR2 YFSETQ. The ends were cut back, 0 bases at V and 3 bases at J, with 6 bases in the middle. The CDR3 DNA follows: TGCGCCAGCAGCTTGGGTAGCTACACTGAAGCTTTCTTT. Amino acid sequence: CASSLGSYTEAFF.

A single count supports this clone. The CDR3 here is CASSYSSRVAFF. The CDR3 DNA reads TGTGCCAGCAGTTACTCGAGCAGGGTCGCTTTCTTT. The V gene is TRBV6-5, the J gene TRBJ1-1, with D possibly TRBD1 on 5 matching bases. Germline CDR1 MNHEY, CDR2 SVGAGI. Deletions cut 0 bases from V and 11 bases from J, with 10 bases between. The CDR3 runs to 12 residues.

The V call is TRBV28, the J call TRBJ2-1; TRBD2 matches 9 bases. Germline lookup yields CDR1 MDHEN and CDR2 SYDVKM. This CDR3 has 14 amino acids. J gave up 7 bases and V 8 bases, and 9 bases lay outside the gene matches. Here the CDR3 reads CASSWREGLNEQFF. DNA of the CDR3: TGTGCCAGCTCTTGGCGGGAGGGCCTGAATGAGCAGTTCTTC.

This chain uses TRBV29-1 with TRBJ2-3; perhaps TRBD1 as D (6 bases). CDR3 length: 13 amino acids. Germline V gives CDR1 SQVTM, CDR2 ANQGSEA. V lost 0 bases, J lost 3 bases, and 7 bases lay in between. The chain's CDR3 is CSVEDRGTDTQYF. The DNA for the CDR3 is TGCAGCGTTGAAGACAGGGGAACAGATACGCAGTATTTT.